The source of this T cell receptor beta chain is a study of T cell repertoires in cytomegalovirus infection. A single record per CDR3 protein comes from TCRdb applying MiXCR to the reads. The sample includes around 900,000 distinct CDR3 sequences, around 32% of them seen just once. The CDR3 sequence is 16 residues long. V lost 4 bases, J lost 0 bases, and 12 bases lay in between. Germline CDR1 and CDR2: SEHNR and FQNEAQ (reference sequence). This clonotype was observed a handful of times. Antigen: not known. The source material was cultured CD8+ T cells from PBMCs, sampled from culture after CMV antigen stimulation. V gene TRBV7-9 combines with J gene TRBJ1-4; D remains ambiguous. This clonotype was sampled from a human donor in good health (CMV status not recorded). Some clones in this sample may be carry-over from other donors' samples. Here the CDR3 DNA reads TGTGCCAGCAGCTCCGACGGGCCTGCAACTAATGAAAAACTGTTTTTT. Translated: CASSSDGPATNEKLFF.